This is a list of T cell receptor beta chains from one sample in a study of neurological immune-mediated disorders. MiXCR, run by TCRdb on the 5' RACE reads, gives a single entry per CDR3 protein. The top ten hold roughly 4.5% of the sample, which has about 59,000 distinct CDR3 sequences, about 24% seen once. What was sequenced was PBMCs. These receptors were taken from a man aged 60 to 75 with HTLV-1-associated myelopathy (HAM/TSP). The CDR3 runs from the conserved cysteine through the conserved F or W. D genes are given only for firm matches. Some rows have no size entry. The others give once, few or many, or a class for an expanded clone.

17,-,TRBV20-1,TRBD2,TRBJ2-5,CSANPLSSGRKGETQYF,TGCAGTGCTAATCCCCTGTCTAGCGGGAGAAAGGGGGAGACCCAGTACTTC
13,many,TRBV12-3/TRBV12-4,-,TRBJ1-4,CASSPSGGVKLFF,TGTGCCAGCAGTCCGAGTGGGGGTGTAAAACTGTTTTTT
12,many,TRBV25-1,-,TRBJ2-7,CASSEFGSEQYF,TGTGCCAGCAGTGAATTCGGTTCCGAGCAGTACTTC
14,-,TRBV20-1,TRBD2,TRBJ2-1,CSASRLAGGGEQFF,TGCAGTGCTAGCAGGCTAGCGGGAGGAGGTGAGCAGTTCTTC
18,many,TRBV4-1,-,TRBJ2-3,CASSQESELLGGADTQYF,TGCGCCAGCAGCCAAGAAAGTGAACTTCTTGGGGGCGCAGATACGCAGTATTTT
16,many,TRBV11-2,-,TRBJ1-3,CASSPDHLISGNTIYF,TGTGCCAGCAGCCCCGATCACCTAATCTCTGGAAACACCATATATTTT
11,-,TRBV29-1,-,TRBJ1-1,CSAILFTEAFF,TGCAGCGCTATACTTTTCACTGAAGCTTTCTTT
14,many,TRBV5-1,TRBD1,TRBJ2-7,CASSLGQGSYEQYF,TGCGCCAGCAGCTTAGGACAGGGGTCCTACGAGCAGTACTTC
14,many,TRBV5-1,-,TRBJ1-1,CASSSGQPNTEAFF,TGCGCCAGCAGCTCAGGACAGCCAAACACTGAAGCTTTCTTT
14,-,TRBV5-1,TRBD1,TRBJ2-2,CASSSTGGFGELFF,TGCGCCAGCAGCTCGACAGGGGGCTTCGGGGAGCTGTTTTTT
16,many,TRBV3-1,TRBD1,TRBJ2-3,CASSQWDRGNSDTQYF,TGTGCCAGCAGCCAATGGGACAGGGGAAATTCAGATACGCAGTATTTT
18,many,TRBV12-3/TRBV12-4,-,TRBJ1-6,CASSFWTAKSLNNSPLHF,TGTGCCAGCAGTTTTTGGACAGCGAAAAGCCTTAATAATTCACCCCTCCACTTT
15,-,TRBV20-1,TRBD1,TRBJ2-1,CSARSQDRVRNEQFF,TGCAGTGCTAGATCCCAGGACAGGGTTCGTAATGAGCAGTTCTTC
17,many,TRBV18,TRBD2,TRBJ2-3,CASSPNYGGRGTDTQYF,TGTGCCAGCTCACCGAACTACGGCGGGAGGGGAACAGATACGCAGTATTTT
15,-,TRBV6-4,-,TRBJ2-3,CASSDSQAEPGRQYF,TGTGCCAGCAGTGACAGTCAGGCGGAGCCGGGGAGGCAGTATTTT
12,many,TRBV11-2,-,TRBJ2-3,CASSSRVETQYF,TGTGCCAGCAGCTCCCGGGTAGAGACGCAGTATTTT
14,many,TRBV12-3/TRBV12-4,-,TRBJ2-2,CASVSAHAIGELFF,TGTGCCAGCGTTAGTGCCCACGCGATCGGGGAGCTGTTTTTT
17,few,TRBV28,-,TRBJ1-5,CASSLLGSNEPSQPQHF,TGTGCCAGCAGTTTACTGGGATCTAACGAACCTTCACAGCCCCAGCATTTT
14,-,TRBV20-1,-,TRBJ2-2,CSAIAQGGTGELFF,TGCAGTGCTATAGCCCAGGGCGGCACCGGGGAGCTGTTTTTT
14,many,TRBV20-1,-,TRBJ2-3,CSAERLTSTDTQYF,TGCAGTGCGGAAAGACTAACTAGCACAGATACGCAGTATTTT
13,many,TRBV29-1,TRBD1,TRBJ2-3,CSAGTGTTDTQYF,TGCAGCGCCGGGACAGGGACAACAGATACGCAGTATTTT
18,many,TRBV2,TRBD1,TRBJ2-4,CASSAPPGQGLAKNIQYF,TGTGCCAGCAGCGCGCCGCCCGGACAGGGGTTAGCCAAAAACATTCAGTACTTC
18,few,TRBV29-1,TRBD2,TRBJ2-2,CSVVASGSPLMNTGELFF,TGCAGCGTTGTGGCTAGCGGGAGCCCCCTTATGAACACCGGGGAGCTGTTTTTT
15,-,TRBV2,-,TRBJ2-7,CASSALGPRVGEQYF,TGTGCCAGCAGTGCTCTCGGCCCCAGGGTAGGGGAGCAGTACTTC
14,-,TRBV5-6,-,TRBJ2-7,CASSTGWAVYEQYF,TGTGCCAGCAGCACGGGGTGGGCAGTCTACGAGCAGTACTTC
15,-,TRBV12-3/TRBV12-4,TRBD1,TRBJ1-6,CASSTGAGGNSPLHF,TGTGCCAGCAGTACAGGGGCAGGGGGAAATTCACCCCTCCACTTT
15,many,TRBV5-6,TRBD1,TRBJ2-7,CASSSTGTGANEQYF,TGTGCCAGCAGCTCCACCGGGACAGGGGCCAACGAGCAGTACTTC
14,many,TRBV7-9,-,TRBJ2-2,CASTPPGVTGELFF,TGTGCCAGCACCCCCCCGGGGGTCACCGGGGAGCTGTTTTTT
16,many,TRBV20-1,TRBD2,TRBJ2-1,CSAPGTSGRVGNEQFF,TGCAGTGCACCGGGGACTAGCGGGAGGGTAGGCAATGAGCAGTTCTTC
14,many,TRBV7-2,-,TRBJ1-1,CASSLDIRYTEAFF,TGTGCCAGCAGCTTAGATATTCGTTACACTGAAGCTTTCTTT
14,-,TRBV6-5,-,TRBJ1-5,CASSPRRGDQPQHF,TGTGCCAGCAGTCCACGGAGGGGGGATCAGCCCCAGCATTTT
13,many,TRBV20-1,-,TRBJ1-5,CSASGQLNQPQHF,TGCAGTGCTAGTGGGCAGCTCAATCAGCCCCAGCATTTT
16,-,TRBV5-1,TRBD1,TRBJ2-1,CASSFTGTGGNNEQFF,TGCGCCAGCAGCTTTACCGGGACAGGGGGGAACAATGAGCAGTTCTTC
15,-,TRBV10-3,-,TRBJ2-4,CAISEGDRAKNIQYF,TGTGCCATCAGTGAGGGGGATCGAGCCAAAAACATTCAGTACTTC
16,many,TRBV6-8,-,TRBJ2-1,CASSRPSLCSYNEQFF,TGTGCCAGCAGCCGCCCCAGTCTTTGCTCCTACAATGAGCAGTTCTTC
13,many,TRBV29-1,-,TRBJ2-5,CSAITGFQETQYF,TGCAGCGCCATCACAGGGTTCCAAGAGACCCAGTACTTC
14,many,TRBV5-1,TRBD2,TRBJ2-3,CASSRAGGTDTQYF,TGCGCCAGCAGCCGAGCGGGAGGGACAGATACGCAGTATTTT
14,-,TRBV7-6,-,TRBJ2-7,CASSTSGRGLEQYF,TGTGCCAGCAGCACTAGCGGAAGGGGGCTCGAGCAGTACTTC
16,-,TRBV6-2/TRBV6-3,TRBD1,TRBJ1-5,CASSPLADRGNQPQHF,TGTGCCAGCAGTCCCCTTGCGGACAGGGGCAATCAGCCCCAGCATTTT
14,few,TRBV7-8,TRBD1,TRBJ2-3,CANSQGTNTDTQYF,TGTGCCAACTCACAGGGGACGAACACAGATACGCAGTATTTT
16,-,TRBV9,-,TRBJ2-5,CASSVGGLAYQETQYF,TGTGCCAGCAGCGTAGGGGGCCTAGCGTACCAAGAGACCCAGTACTTC
14,-,TRBV10-3,-,TRBJ1-5,CAISEGREGQPQHF,TGTGCCATCAGTGAGGGGCGGGAAGGTCAGCCCCAGCATTTT
18,many,TRBV27,-,TRBJ2-7,CASSFYLPTQIPYDKQYF,TGTGCCAGCAGTTTTTATTTGCCGACACAAATCCCCTACGACAAACAGTACTTC
16,few,TRBV7-7,-,TRBJ2-2,CASSLASGFNTGELFF,TGTGCTAGCAGCTTAGCATCGGGCTTTAACACCGGGGAGCTGTTTTTT
15,many,TRBV27,TRBD1,TRBJ1-2,CASSLFTGGVYGYTF,TGTGCCAGCAGTTTATTTACAGGGGGCGTCTATGGCTACACCTTC